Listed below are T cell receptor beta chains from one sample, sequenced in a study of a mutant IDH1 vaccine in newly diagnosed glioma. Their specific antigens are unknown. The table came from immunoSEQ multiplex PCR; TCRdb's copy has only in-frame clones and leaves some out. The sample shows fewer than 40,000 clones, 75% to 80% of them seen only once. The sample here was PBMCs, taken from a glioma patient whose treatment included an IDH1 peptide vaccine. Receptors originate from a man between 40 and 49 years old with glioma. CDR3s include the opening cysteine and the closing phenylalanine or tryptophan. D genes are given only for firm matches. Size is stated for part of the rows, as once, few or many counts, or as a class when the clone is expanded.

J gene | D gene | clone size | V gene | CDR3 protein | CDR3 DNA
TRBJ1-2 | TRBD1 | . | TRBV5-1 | CASSMDRDNYTF | TGCGCCAGCAGCATGGACAGGGACAACTACACCTTC
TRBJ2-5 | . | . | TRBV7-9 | CASSTGGETQYF | TGTGCCAGCAGTACCGGGGGTGAGACCCAGTACTTC
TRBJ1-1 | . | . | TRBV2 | CASSEQGSTEAFF | TGTGCCAGCAGTGAACAGGGAAGCACTGAAGCTTTCTTT
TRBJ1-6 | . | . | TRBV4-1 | CASSLLREGSPLHF | TGCGCCAGCAGCCTACTCAGGGAGGGTTCACCCCTCCACTTT
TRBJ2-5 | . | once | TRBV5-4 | CASRSREETQYF | TGTGCCAGCAGGTCCAGGGAAGAGACCCAGTACTTC
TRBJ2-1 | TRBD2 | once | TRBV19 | CASSFRGLAGATYNEQFF | TGTGCCAGTAGTTTCCGGGGACTAGCGGGGGCCACCTACAATGAGCAGTTCTTC
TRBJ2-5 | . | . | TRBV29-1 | CSVEVGHDRGPGETQYF | TGCAGCGTTGAAGTGGGACACGACAGAGGGCCGGGGGAGACCCAGTACTTC
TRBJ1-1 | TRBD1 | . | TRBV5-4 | CASSSGQGRTEAFF | TGTGCCAGCAGCTCGGGACAGGGGAGGACTGAAGCTTTCTTT
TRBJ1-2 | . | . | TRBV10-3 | CAISAEEDYGYTF | TGTGCCATCAGTGCGGAGGAGGACTATGGCTACACCTTC
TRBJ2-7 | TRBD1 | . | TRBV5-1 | CASSRRDRGQSYEQYF | TGCGCCAGCAGCAGGCGGGACAGGGGTCAGAGCTACGAGCAGTACTTC
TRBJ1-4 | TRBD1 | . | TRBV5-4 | CASSLGPGQGDEKLFF | TGTGCCAGCAGCTTGGGACCGGGACAGGGTGATGAAAAACTGTTTTTT
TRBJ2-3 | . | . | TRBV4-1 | CASSQGLGTDTQYF | TGCGCCAGCAGCCAAGGATTGGGCACAGATACGCAGTATTTT
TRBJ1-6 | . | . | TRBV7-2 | CASSPGSNNSPLHF | TGTGCCAGCAGCCCCGGGTCCAATAATTCACCCCTCCACTTT
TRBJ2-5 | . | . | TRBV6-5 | CASWEGEGTQYF | TGTGCCAGCTGGGAGGGGGAAGGGACCCAGTACTTC
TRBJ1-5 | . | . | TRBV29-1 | CSVRQDSNQPQHF | TGCAGCGTCCGACAAGATAGCAATCAGCCCCAGCATTTT
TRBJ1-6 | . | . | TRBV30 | CAWSVSPEALHF | TGTGCCTGGAGTGTGAGTCCCGAGGCCCTCCACTTT
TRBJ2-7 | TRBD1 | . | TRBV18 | CASSPTAGTGGRYEQYF | TGTGCCAGCTCACCAACGGCTGGGACAGGCGGAAGGTACGAGCAGTACTTC
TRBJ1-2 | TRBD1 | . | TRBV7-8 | CASSLVAGQGYGYTF | TGTGCCAGCAGCTTAGTGGCGGGACAGGGGTACGGCTACACCTTC
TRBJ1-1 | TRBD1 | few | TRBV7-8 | CASSARTGTGSEAFF | TGTGCCAGCAGCGCTAGGACCGGGACAGGTTCTGAAGCTTTCTTT
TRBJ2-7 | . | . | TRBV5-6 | CASSFLGSSYEQYF | TGTGCCAGCAGCTTCTTAGGGTCTTCCTACGAGCAGTACTTC
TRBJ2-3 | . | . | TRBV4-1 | CASSQVLGEADTQYF | TGCGCCAGCAGCCAAGTTCTTGGGGAAGCAGATACGCAGTATTTT
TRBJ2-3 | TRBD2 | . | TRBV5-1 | CASSLAASGGADTQYF | TGCGCCAGCAGCTTGGCGGCTAGCGGGGGGGCAGATACGCAGTATTTT
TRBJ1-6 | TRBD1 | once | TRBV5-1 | CASSPEGGRNYWGPLHF | TGCGCCAGCAGCCCTGAAGGGGGCCGGAATTACTGGGGACCCCTCCACTTT
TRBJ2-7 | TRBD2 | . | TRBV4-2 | CASGGGGPTYEQYF | TGTGCCAGCGGGGGCGGGGGGCCCACCTACGAGCAGTACTTC
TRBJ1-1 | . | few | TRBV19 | CASSWGSANTEAFF | TGTGCCAGTAGTTGGGGGTCCGCGAACACTGAAGCTTTCTTT
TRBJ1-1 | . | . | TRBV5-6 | CASSLGHLNTEAFF | TGTGCCAGCAGCTTGGGGCACTTGAACACTGAAGCTTTCTTT
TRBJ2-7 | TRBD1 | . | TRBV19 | CASSTRTGTFDEQYF | TGTGCCAGTAGTACCCGGACAGGGACCTTCGACGAGCAGTACTTC
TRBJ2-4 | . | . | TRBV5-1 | CASSLKGDNIQYF | TGCGCCAGCAGCTTGAAGGGGGACAACATTCAGTACTTC
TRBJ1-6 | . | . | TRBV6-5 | CASSLDPRRSPLHF | TGTGCCAGCAGTCTCGACCCACGTCGGTCACCCCTCCACTTT
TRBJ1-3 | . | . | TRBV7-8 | CASSPLGYRGGNTIYF | TGTGCCAGCAGCCCCCTAGGGTACCGGGGAGGAAACACCATATATTTT
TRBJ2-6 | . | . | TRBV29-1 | CSVLAFSGANVLTF | TGCAGCGTTCTTGCTTTCTCTGGGGCCAACGTCCTGACTTTC
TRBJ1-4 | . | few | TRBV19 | CASTLLGGFEKLFF | TGTGCCAGTACCCTCCTGGGAGGATTTGAAAAACTGTTTTTT
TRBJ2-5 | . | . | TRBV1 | CTSSQEGRGTQYF | TGCACCAGCAGCCAAGAGGGGCGGGGGACCCAGTACTTC
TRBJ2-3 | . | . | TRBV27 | CASSPWKVADTQYF | TGTGCCAGCAGCCCCTGGAAGGTCGCAGATACGCAGTATTTT
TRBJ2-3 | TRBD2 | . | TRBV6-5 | CASSSSGGVTDTQYF | TGTGCCAGCAGTTCCTCGGGGGGGGTCACAGATACGCAGTATTTT
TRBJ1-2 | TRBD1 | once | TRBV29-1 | CSVEQDRQNYGYTF | TGCAGCGTCGAGCAGGACAGGCAAAACTATGGCTACACCTTC